This TCR beta chain was observed in a study of T cell responses to AZD1222 COVID-19 vaccine. Sequenced by immunoSEQ multiplex PCR; TCRdb stores in-frame clones only, minus some. Among about 88,000 clones listed, 90% to 95% were seen once. This CDR3 is 14 amino acids long. The germline CDR1 and CDR2 sequences are LNHDA and SQIVND (reference sequence). Trimming stripped 4 bases from V and 4 bases from J, with 8 bases between. Material: peripheral blood, obtained on day 0 of AZD1222 vaccination. The rearrangement uses TRBV19 and TRBJ2-6; D possibly corresponds to TRBD2 (5 bases). The TCR comes from an adult in good health. CDR3 residues: CASSRGRGANVLTF. The CDR3 DNA reads TGTGCCAGTAGTAGAGGGCGCGGGGCCAACGTCCTGACTTTC.